This is a list of T cell receptor beta chains from one sample in a study of chemoradiotherapy in HPV16-positive cancers. Sequenced by immunoSEQ multiplex PCR; TCRdb stores in-frame clones only, minus some. This table has 6,000 to 8,000 clones, approximately 91% appearing once. Sequenced material: tumor tissue, taken from a patient who underwent chemoradiotherapy. Source of these receptors: a human donor with HPV-associated anogenital cancer. CDR3s include the opening cysteine and the closing phenylalanine or tryptophan. Fields, in order: CDR3 protein, CDR3 DNA, V gene, J gene, D gene, clone size. The D gene is left open where the match is weak. Clone size is shown for a subset of rows, as once, few, many or a class of expanded clone.

cdr3_aa: CASREEILTEAFF
cdr3_nt: TGTGCCAGCAGGGAGGAGATATTGACTGAAGCTTTCTTT
v_call: TRBV2
j_call: TRBJ1-1
d_call: -
clone_size: -

cdr3_aa: CATSRESGYTDTQYF
cdr3_nt: TGTGCCACCAGCAGAGAGTCAGGTTACACAGATACGCAGTATTTT
v_call: TRBV15
j_call: TRBJ2-3
d_call: -
clone_size: once

cdr3_aa: CASSVGLAGGRSEQFF
cdr3_nt: TGTGCCAGCAGCGTAGGACTAGCGGGGGGGCGTTCTGAGCAGTTCTTC
v_call: TRBV9
j_call: TRBJ2-1
d_call: TRBD2
clone_size: -

cdr3_aa: CASSLGARDNEQFF
cdr3_nt: TGCGCCAGCAGCTTGGGGGCTAGAGACAATGAGCAGTTCTTC
v_call: TRBV5-1
j_call: TRBJ2-1
d_call: -
clone_size: -

cdr3_aa: CASSLPHGELFF
cdr3_nt: TGTGCCAGCAGCCTTCCGCACGGGGAGCTGTTTTTT
v_call: TRBV7-6
j_call: TRBJ2-2
d_call: -
clone_size: -

cdr3_aa: CSVFEYRGNTEAFF
cdr3_nt: TGCAGCGTCTTTGAATACAGGGGGAACACTGAAGCTTTCTTT
v_call: TRBV29-1
j_call: TRBJ1-1
d_call: TRBD1
clone_size: few

cdr3_aa: CSARTGVNTEAFF
cdr3_nt: TGCAGCGCCCGGACAGGGGTTAACACTGAAGCTTTCTTT
v_call: TRBV29-1
j_call: TRBJ1-1
d_call: TRBD1
clone_size: -

cdr3_aa: CASSLDSGLNTGELFF
cdr3_nt: TGTGCCAGCAGCTTAGATTCAGGGCTGAACACCGGGGAGCTGTTTTTT
v_call: TRBV7-2
j_call: TRBJ2-2
d_call: -
clone_size: few

cdr3_aa: CASSDEGNYGYTF
cdr3_nt: TGTGCCAGCAGTGATGAGGGTAACTATGGCTACACCTTC
v_call: TRBV2
j_call: TRBJ1-2
d_call: -
clone_size: few

cdr3_aa: CASSLAGQGQPQHF
cdr3_nt: TGTGCCAGCAGCTTAGCAGGGCAGGGTCAGCCCCAGCATTTT
v_call: TRBV7-9
j_call: TRBJ1-5
d_call: -
clone_size: -

cdr3_aa: CASSLNGENTEAFF
cdr3_nt: TGTGCCAGCAGCTTGAACGGGGAGAACACTGAAGCTTTCTTT
v_call: TRBV7-6
j_call: TRBJ1-1
d_call: -
clone_size: -

cdr3_aa: CASSFRQPTDTQYF
cdr3_nt: TGCGCCAGCAGCTTCAGACAGCCCACAGATACGCAGTATTTT
v_call: TRBV5-1
j_call: TRBJ2-3
d_call: -
clone_size: -

cdr3_aa: CASSSYNTGELFF
cdr3_nt: TGTGCCAGCAGCTCATATAACACCGGGGAGCTGTTTTTT
v_call: TRBV5-8
j_call: TRBJ2-2
d_call: -
clone_size: -

cdr3_aa: CASSDRDYGYTF
cdr3_nt: TGCGCCAGCTCTGACAGGGACTATGGCTACACCTTC
v_call: TRBV10-2
j_call: TRBJ1-2
d_call: TRBD1
clone_size: -

cdr3_aa: CASSADGGGYGYTF
cdr3_nt: TGTGCCAGCAGCGCGGACGGCGGGGGCTATGGCTACACCTTC
v_call: TRBV9
j_call: TRBJ1-2
d_call: -
clone_size: -

cdr3_aa: CASSFRNGANVLTF
cdr3_nt: TGTGCCAGTAGTTTCCGTAACGGGGCCAACGTCCTGACTTTC
v_call: TRBV19
j_call: TRBJ2-6
d_call: -
clone_size: once